This TCR beta chain stems from a study of metastatic and nonmetastatic thyroid tumors. Study summary: Peripheral blood and tumor or nodule samples from malignant and benign thyroid patients were compared.

TCRdb reprocessed the PCR reads via MiXCR. The top ten clones hold approximately 17% of a sample with tens of thousands of clones, 10% to 15% of them seen once. Broader study findings: Significantly greater TCR beta diversity was reportedly found in malignant thyroid tumors than in benign nodules (in blood and tumor).

This clone was detected many times. Its antigen is as yet unknown. The ends lost 3 bases at V and 1 base at J; junction bases unmatched: 0. CDR1 is LGHDT and CDR2 is YNNKEL in the germline V gene (reference sequence). The CDR3 has 14 residues. Each patient went into thyroid surgery without having received any treatment. Sequenced material: blood. The receptor was isolated from a female donor with papillary thyroid cancer or a benign thyroid nodule (not recorded which). Some clones in this sample may be carry-over from other donors' samples. The chain employs TRBV3-1 and TRBJ1-5; 7 bases line up with TRBD1. The CDR3 bases are TGTGCCAGCAGCCAGACAGGGAGCAATCAGCCCCAGCATTTT. Amino acid sequence: CASSQTGSNQPQHF.